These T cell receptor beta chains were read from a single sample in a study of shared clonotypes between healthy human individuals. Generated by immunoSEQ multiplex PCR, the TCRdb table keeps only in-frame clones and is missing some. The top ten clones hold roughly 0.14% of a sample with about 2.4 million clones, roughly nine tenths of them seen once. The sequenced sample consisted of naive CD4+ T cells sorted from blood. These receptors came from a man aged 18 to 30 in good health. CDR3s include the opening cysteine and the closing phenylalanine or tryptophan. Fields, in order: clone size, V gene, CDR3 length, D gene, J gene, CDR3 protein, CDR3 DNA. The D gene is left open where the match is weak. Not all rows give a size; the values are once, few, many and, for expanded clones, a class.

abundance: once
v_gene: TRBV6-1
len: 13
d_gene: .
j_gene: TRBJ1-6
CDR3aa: CASRDSYNSPLHF
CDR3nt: TGTGCCAGCAGAGACAGCTATAATTCACCCCTCCACTTT

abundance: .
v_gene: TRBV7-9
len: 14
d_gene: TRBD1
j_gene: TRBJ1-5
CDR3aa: CASSPGQGNQPQHF
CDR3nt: TGTGCCAGCAGCCCGGGACAGGGAAATCAGCCCCAGCATTTT

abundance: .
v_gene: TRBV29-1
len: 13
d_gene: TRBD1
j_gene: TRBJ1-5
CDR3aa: CSVRQGVDQPQHF
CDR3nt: TGCAGCGTTCGGCAGGGGGTCGATCAGCCCCAGCATTTT

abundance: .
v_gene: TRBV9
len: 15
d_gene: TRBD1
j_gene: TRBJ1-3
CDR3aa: CASSAGDSTGNTIYF
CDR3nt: TGTGCCAGCAGCGCAGGGGACAGCACTGGAAACACCATATATTTT

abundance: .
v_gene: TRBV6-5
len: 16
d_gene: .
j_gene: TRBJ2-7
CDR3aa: CASSWGGGGALYEQYF
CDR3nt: TGTGCCAGCAGTTGGGGTGGCGGCGGGGCTTTATACGAGCAGTACTTC

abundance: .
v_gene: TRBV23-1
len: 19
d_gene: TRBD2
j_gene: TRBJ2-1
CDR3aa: CASGTNGRQQPVSHNEQFF
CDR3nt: TGCGCCAGCGGGACTAACGGGAGGCAGCAACCCGTGTCCCACAATGAGCAGTTCTTC

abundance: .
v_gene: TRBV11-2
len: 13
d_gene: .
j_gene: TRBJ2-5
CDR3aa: CASSLEGKGAQYF
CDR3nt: TGTGCCAGCAGCTTAGAAGGGAAGGGGGCCCAGTACTTC

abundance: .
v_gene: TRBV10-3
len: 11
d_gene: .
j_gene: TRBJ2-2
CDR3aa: CATTGSGELFF
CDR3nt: TGTGCCACTACGGGGTCCGGGGAGCTGTTTTTT

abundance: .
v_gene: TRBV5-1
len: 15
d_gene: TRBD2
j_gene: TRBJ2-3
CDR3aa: CASSLGAGGADTQYF
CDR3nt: TGCGCCAGCAGCTTGGGGGCGGGAGGGGCAGATACGCAGTATTTT

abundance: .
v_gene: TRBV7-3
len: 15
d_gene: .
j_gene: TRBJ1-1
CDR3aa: CASRGSDGADTEAFF
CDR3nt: TGTGCCAGCAGGGGGTCCGACGGGGCGGACACTGAAGCTTTCTTT

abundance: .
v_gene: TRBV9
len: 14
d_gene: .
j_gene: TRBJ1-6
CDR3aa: CASSAGGANSPLHF
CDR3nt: TGTGCCAGCAGTGCTGGGGGTGCTAATTCACCCCTCCACTTT

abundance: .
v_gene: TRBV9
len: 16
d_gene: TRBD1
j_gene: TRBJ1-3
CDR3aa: CASSPREGAFGNTIYF
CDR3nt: TGTGCCAGCAGCCCCAGGGAGGGGGCGTTCGGAAACACCATATATTTT

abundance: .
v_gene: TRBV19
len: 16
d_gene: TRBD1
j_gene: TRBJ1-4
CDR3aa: CASSTRDRATNEKLFF
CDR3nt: TGTGCCAGTAGTACCCGGGACAGGGCGACTAATGAAAAACTGTTTTTT

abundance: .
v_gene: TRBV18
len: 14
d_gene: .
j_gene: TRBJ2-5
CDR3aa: CASSKQTGGETQYF
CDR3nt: TGTGCCAGCTCAAAACAGACCGGAGGGGAGACCCAGTACTTC

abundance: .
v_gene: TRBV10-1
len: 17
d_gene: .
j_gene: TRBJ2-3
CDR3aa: CASSEKVRGPHPDTQYF
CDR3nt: TGCGCCAGCAGTGAGAAAGTTCGGGGTCCGCACCCAGATACGCAGTATTTT

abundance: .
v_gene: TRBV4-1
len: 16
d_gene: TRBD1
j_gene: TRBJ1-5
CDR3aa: CASSLAQGAGNQPQHF
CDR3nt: TGCGCCAGCAGCCTGGCACAGGGGGCAGGGAATCAGCCCCAGCATTTT

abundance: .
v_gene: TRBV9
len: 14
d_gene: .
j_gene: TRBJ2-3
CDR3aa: CASSPPSVTDTQYF
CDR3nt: TGTGCCAGCAGCCCCCCTTCGGTCACAGATACGCAGTATTTT

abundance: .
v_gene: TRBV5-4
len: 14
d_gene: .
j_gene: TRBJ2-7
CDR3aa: CASSAKHRDDEQYF
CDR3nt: TGTGCCAGCAGCGCCAAACACAGGGACGACGAGCAGTACTTC

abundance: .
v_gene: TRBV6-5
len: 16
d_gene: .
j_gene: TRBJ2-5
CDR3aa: CASSSQTRLYQETQYF
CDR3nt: TGTGCCAGCAGTTCCCAGACTAGATTGTACCAAGAGACCCAGTACTTC

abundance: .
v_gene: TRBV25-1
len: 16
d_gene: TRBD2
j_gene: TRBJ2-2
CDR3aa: CASSASGGALTGELFF
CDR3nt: TGTGCCAGCAGCGCTAGCGGGGGGGCCTTGACCGGGGAGCTGTTTTTT

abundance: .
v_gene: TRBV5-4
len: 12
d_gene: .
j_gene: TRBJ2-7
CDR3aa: CASSAGLNEQYF
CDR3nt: TGTGCCAGCAGTGCGGGGCTGAACGAGCAGTACTTC

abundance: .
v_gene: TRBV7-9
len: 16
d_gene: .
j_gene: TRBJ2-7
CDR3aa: CASSLDFQGPKDEQYF
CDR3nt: TGTGCCAGCAGCTTAGATTTTCAGGGGCCGAAGGACGAGCAGTACTTC

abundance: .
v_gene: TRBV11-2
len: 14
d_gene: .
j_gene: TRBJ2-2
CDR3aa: CASSLLIHTGELFF
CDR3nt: TGTGCCAGCAGCTTACTAATACACACCGGGGAGCTGTTTTTT

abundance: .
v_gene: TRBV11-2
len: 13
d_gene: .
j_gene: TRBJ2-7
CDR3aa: CAPRGDRKYEQYF
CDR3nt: TGTGCCCCTCGGGGGGACAGGAAATACGAGCAGTACTTC

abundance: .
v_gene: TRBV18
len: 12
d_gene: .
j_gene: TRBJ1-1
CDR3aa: CASSPRDGEAFF
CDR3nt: TGTGCCAGCTCACCCCGGGATGGTGAAGCTTTCTTT

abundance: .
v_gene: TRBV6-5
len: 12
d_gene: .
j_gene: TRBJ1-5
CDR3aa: CASSGGGQPQHF
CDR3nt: TGTGCCAGCTCGGGGGGAGGTCAGCCCCAGCATTTT

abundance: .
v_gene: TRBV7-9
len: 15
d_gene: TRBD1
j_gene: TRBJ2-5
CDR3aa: CASSSNRGRGETQYF
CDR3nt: TGTGCCAGCAGCTCAAACAGGGGGCGAGGAGAGACCCAGTACTTC

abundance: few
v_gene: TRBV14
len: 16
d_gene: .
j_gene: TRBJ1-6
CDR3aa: CASSQDEGGGGSPLHF
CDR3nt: TGTGCCAGCAGCCAAGATGAGGGGGGTGGAGGTTCACCCCTCCACTTT

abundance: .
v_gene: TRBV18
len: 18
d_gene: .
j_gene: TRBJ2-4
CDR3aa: CASSPRTRNLGAKNIQYF
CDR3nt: TGTGCCAGCTCACCAAGGACAAGGAACCTCGGGGCCAAAAACATTCAGTACTTC

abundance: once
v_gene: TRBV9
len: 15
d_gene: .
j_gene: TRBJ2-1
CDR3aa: CASSVDGQSYNGQFF
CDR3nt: TGTGCCAGCAGCGTAGACGGGCAGTCCTACAATGGGCAGTTCTTC

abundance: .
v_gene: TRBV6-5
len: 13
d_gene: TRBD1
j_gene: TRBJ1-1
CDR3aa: CASSGQGYTEAFF
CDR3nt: TGTGCCAGCAGCGGACAGGGGTACACTGAAGCTTTCTTT

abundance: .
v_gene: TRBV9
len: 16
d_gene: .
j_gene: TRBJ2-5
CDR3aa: CASSVDGIPNEETQYF
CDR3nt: TGTGCCAGCAGCGTAGATGGGATCCCAAATGAAGAGACCCAGTACTTC

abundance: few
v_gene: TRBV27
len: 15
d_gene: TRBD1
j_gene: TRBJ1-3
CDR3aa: CASRPGTVSGNTIYF
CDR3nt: TGTGCCAGCAGACCCGGGACAGTCTCTGGAAACACCATATATTTT

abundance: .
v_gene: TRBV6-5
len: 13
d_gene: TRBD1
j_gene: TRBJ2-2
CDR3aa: CASRGTDTGELFF
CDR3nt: TGTGCCAGCAGGGGGACAGACACCGGGGAGCTGTTTTTT

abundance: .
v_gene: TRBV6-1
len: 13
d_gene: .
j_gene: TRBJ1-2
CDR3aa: CASRPAGNYGYTF
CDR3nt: TGTGCCAGCCGCCCGGCAGGGAACTATGGCTACACCTTC

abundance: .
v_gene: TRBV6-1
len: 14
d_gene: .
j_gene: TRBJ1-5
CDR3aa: CASSDSGANQPQHF
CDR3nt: TGTGCCAGCAGTGACTCGGGGGCCAATCAGCCCCAGCATTTT

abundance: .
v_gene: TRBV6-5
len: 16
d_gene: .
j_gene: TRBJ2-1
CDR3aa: CASSYRVLSAYNEQFF
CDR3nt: TGTGCCAGCAGTTACAGGGTTCTATCAGCCTACAATGAGCAGTTCTTC

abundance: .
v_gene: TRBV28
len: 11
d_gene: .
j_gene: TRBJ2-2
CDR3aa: CASRETGELFF
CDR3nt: TGTGCCAGCAGGGAGACTGGGGAGCTGTTTTTT

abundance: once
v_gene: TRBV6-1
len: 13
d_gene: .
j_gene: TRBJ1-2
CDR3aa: CASRRTDNYGYTF
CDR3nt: TGTGCCAGCAGGCGGACAGATAACTATGGCTACACCTTC

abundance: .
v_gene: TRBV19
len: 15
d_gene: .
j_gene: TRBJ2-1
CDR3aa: CASSPTLNLRNEQFF
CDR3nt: TGTGCCAGTAGTCCCACTCTAAACCTACGCAATGAGCAGTTCTTC

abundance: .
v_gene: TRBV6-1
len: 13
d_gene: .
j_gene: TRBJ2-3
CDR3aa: CASSRDWTDTQYF
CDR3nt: TGTGCCAGCAGTCGGGACTGGACAGATACGCAGTATTTT

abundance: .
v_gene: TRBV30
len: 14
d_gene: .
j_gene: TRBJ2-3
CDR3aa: CAWNQHRSTDTQYF
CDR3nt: TGTGCCTGGAACCAGCACCGAAGCACAGATACGCAGTATTTT

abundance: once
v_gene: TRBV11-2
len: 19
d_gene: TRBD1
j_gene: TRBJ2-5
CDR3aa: CASSLDQGTAQGLQETQYF
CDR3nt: TGTGCCAGCAGCTTAGATCAGGGGACAGCGCAGGGGCTCCAAGAGACCCAGTACTTC